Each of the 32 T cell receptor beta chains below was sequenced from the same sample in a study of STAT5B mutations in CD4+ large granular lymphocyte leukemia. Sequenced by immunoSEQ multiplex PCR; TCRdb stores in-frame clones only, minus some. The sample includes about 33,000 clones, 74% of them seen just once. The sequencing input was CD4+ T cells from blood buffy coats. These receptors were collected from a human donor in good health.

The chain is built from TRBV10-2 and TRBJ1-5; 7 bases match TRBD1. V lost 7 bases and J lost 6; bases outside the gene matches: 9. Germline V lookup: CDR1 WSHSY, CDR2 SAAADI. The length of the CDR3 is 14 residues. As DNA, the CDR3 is TGCGCCAGCAATCCGTCAGGGGGGTTTCAGCCCCAGCATTTT. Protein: CASNPSGGFQPQHF.

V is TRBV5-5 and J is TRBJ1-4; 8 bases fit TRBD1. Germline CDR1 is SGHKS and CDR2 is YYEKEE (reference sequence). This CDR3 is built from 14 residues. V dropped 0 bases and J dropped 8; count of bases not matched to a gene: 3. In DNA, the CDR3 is TGTGCCAGCAGCTTGGGTGGGACAGGCGAAAAACTGTTTTTT. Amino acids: CASSLGGTGEKLFF.

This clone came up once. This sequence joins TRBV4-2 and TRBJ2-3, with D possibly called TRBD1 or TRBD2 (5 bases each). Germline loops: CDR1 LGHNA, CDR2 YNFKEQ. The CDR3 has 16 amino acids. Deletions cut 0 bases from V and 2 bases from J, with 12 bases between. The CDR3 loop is CASSQDMGDLTDTQYF. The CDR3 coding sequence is TGTGCCAGCAGCCAAGATATGGGGGACCTCACAGATACGCAGTATTTT.

CDR3 sequence (DNA): TGTGCCAGCAGCTTAGGGGGAAGTGATTATGGCTACACCTTC. As protein: CASSLGGSDYGYTF. The chain uses TRBV7-9 and TRBJ1-2; D is unresolved. The CDR3 covers 14 residues. The germline V gene encodes CDR1 SEHNR and CDR2 FQNEAQ (reference sequence). Trimming removed 1 base at V and 5 bases at J, with 11 bases between.

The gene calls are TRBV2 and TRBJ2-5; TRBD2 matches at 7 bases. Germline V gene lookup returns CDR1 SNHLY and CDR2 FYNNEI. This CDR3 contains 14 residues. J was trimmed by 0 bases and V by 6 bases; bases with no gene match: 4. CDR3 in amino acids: CASRLAANQETQYF. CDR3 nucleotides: TGTGCCAGCAGGCTAGCGGCTAACCAAGAGACCCAGTACTTC.

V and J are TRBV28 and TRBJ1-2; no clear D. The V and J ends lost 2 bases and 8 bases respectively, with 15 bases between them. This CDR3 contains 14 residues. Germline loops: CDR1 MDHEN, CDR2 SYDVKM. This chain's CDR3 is CASSLGAFMGGYTF. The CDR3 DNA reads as TGTGCCAGCAGTTTAGGAGCTTTTATGGGCGGCTACACCTTC.

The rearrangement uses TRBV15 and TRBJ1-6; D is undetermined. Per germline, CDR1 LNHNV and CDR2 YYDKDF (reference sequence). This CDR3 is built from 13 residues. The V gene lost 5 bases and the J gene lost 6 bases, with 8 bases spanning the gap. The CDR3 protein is CATSARFNSPLHF. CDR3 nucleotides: TGTGCCACCAGCGCCAGGTTTAATTCACCCCTCCACTTT.

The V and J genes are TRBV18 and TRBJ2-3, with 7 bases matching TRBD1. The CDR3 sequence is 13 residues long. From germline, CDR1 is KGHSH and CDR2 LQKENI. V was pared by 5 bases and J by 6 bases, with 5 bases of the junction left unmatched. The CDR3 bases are TGTGCCAGCTCAACAGGGACAGCGGATACGCAGTATTTT. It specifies CASSTGTADTQYF.

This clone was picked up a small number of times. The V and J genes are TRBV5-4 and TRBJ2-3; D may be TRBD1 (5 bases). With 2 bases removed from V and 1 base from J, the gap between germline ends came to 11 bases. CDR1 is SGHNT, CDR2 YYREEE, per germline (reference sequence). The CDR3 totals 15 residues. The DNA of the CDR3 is TGTGCCAGCAGCTTCGGAAGGGGCCGCACAGATACGCAGTATTTT. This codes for CASSFGRGRTDTQYF.

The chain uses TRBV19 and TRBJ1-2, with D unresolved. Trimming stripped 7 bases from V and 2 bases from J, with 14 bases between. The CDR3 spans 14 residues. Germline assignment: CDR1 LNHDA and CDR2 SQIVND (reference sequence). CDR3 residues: CASTPQVENYGYTF. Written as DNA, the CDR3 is TGTGCCAGTACCCCTCAGGTGGAGAACTATGGCTACACCTTC.

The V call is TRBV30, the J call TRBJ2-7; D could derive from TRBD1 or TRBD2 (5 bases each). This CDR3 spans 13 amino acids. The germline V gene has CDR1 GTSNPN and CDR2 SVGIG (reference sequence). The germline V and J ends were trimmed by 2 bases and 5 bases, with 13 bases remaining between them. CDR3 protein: CAWSPQRDHEQYF. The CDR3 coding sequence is TGTGCCTGGAGTCCCCAAAGGGACCACGAGCAGTACTTC.

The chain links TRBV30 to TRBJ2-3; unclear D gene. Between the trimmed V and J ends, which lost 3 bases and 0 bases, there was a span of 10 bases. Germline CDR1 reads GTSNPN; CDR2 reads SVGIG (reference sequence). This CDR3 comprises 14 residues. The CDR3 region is CAWSLGGSTDTQYF. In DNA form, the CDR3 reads TGTGCCTGGAGCTTAGGCGGCAGCACAGATACGCAGTATTTT.

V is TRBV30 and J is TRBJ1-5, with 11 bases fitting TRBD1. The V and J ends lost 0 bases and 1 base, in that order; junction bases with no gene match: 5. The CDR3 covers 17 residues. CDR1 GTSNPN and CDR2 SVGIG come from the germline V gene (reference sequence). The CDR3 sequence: CAWSVGQGANSNQPQHF. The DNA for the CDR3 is TGTGCCTGGAGTGTCGGACAGGGGGCTAACAGCAATCAGCCCCAGCATTTT.

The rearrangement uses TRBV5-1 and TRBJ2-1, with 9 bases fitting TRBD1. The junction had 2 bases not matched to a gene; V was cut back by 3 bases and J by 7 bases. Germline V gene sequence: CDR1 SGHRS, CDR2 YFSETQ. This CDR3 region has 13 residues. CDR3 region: CASSSGQGNEQFF. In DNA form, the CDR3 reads TGCGCCAGCAGCTCGGGACAGGGAAATGAGCAGTTCTTC.

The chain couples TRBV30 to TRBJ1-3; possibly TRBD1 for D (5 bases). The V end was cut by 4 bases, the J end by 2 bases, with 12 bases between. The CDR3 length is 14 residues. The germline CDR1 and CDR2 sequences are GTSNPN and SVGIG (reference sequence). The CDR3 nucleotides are TGTGCCTGGACAGGGACCTTACCTGGAAACACCATATATTTT. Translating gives CAWTGTLPGNTIYF.

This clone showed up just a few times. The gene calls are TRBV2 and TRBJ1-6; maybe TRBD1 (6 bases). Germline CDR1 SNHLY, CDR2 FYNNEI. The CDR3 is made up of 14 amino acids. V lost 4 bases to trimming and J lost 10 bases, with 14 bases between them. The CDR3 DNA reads TGTGCCAGCAGTGTCAGTCAGGGGAGGTCACCCCTCCACTTT. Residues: CASSVSQGRSPLHF. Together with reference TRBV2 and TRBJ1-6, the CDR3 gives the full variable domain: EPEVTQTPSHQVTQMGQEVILRCVPISNHLYFYWYRQILGQKVEFLVSFYNNEISEKSEIFDDQFSVERPDGSNFTLKIRSTKLEDSAMYFCASSVSQGRSPLHFGNGTRLTVT.

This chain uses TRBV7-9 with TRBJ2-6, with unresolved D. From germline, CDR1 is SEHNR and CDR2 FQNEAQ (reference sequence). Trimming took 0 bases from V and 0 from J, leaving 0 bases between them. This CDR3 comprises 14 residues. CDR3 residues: CASSLASGANVLTF. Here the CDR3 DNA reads TGTGCCAGCAGCTTAGCCTCTGGGGCCAACGTCCTGACTTTC.

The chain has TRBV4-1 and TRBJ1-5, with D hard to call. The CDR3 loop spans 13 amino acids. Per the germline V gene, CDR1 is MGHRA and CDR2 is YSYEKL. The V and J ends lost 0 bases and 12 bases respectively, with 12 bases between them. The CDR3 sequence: CASSQEAARFQHF. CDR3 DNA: TGCGCCAGCAGCCAAGAGGCGGCACGCTTCCAGCATTTT.

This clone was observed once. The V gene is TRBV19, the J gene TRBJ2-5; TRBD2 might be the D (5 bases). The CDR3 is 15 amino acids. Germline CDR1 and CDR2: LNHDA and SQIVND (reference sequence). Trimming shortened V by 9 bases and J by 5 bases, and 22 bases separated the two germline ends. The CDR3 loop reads CARPRKGARRETQYF. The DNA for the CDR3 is TGTGCCAGGCCTAGGAAGGGAGCGAGGAGGGAGACCCAGTACTTC.

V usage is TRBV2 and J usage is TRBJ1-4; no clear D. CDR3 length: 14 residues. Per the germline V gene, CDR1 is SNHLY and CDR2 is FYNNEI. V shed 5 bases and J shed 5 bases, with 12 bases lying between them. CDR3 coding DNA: TGTGCCAGCAGTAGGCTTAAGGCAAATGAAAAACTGTTTTTT. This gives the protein CASSRLKANEKLFF.

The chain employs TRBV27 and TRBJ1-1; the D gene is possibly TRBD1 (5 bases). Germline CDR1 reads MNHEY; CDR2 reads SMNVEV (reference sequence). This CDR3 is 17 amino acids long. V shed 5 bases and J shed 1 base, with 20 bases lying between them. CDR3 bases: TGTGCCAGCAGTATACGGGACGGCGTCTCGGGGAACACTGAAGCTTTCTTT. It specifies CASSIRDGVSGNTEAFF.

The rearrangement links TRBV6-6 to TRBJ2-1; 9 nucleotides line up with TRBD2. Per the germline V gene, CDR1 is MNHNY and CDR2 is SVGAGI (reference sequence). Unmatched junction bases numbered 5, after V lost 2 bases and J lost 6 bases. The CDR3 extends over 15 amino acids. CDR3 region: CASSYAGGRANEQFF. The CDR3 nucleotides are TGTGCCAGCAGTTACGCGGGGGGGCGGGCCAATGAGCAGTTCTTC.

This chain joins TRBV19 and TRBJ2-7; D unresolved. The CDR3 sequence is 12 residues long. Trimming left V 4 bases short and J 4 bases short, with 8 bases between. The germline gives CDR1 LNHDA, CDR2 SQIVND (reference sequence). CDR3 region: CASSTGNYEQYF. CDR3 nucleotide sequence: TGTGCCAGTAGTACCGGTAATTACGAGCAGTACTTC. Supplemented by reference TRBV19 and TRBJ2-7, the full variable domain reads DGGITQSPKYLFRKEGQNVTLSCEQNLNHDAMYWYRQDPGQGLRLIYYSQIVNDFQKGDIAEGYSVSREKKESFPLTVTSAQKNPTAFYLCASSTGNYEQYFGPGTRLTVT.

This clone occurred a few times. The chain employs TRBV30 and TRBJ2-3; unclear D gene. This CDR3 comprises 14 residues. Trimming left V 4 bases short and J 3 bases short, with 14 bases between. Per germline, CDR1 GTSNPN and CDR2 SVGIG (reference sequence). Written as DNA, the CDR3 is TGTGCCTGGATTAGTGGGATTGTAACAGATACGCAGTATTTT. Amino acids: CAWISGIVTDTQYF.

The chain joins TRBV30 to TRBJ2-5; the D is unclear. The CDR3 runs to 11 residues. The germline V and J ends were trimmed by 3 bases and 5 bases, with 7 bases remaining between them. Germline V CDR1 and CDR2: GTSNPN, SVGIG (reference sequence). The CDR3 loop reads CAWSVSETQYF. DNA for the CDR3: TGTGCCTGGAGCGTGTCGGAGACCCAGTACTTC. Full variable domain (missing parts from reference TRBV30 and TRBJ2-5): SQTIHQWPATLVQPVGSPLSLECTVEGTSNPNLYWYRQAAGRGLQLLFYSVGIGQISSEVPQNLSASRPQDRQFILSSKKLLLSDSGFYLCAWSVSETQYFGPGTRLLVL.

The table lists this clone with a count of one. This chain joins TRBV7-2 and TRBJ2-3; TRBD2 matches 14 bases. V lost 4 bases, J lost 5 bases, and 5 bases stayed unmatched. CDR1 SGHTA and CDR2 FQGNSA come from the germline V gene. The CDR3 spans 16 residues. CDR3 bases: TGTGCCAGCAGCTGGGGGACTAGCGGGAGTAAAGATACGCAGTATTTT. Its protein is CASSWGTSGSKDTQYF. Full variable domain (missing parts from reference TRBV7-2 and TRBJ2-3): GAGVSQSPSNKVTEKGKDVELRCDPISGHTALYWYRQSLGQGLEFLIYFQGNSAPDKSGLPSDRFSAERTGGSVSTLTIQRTQQEDSAVYLCASSWGTSGSKDTQYFGPGTRLTVL.

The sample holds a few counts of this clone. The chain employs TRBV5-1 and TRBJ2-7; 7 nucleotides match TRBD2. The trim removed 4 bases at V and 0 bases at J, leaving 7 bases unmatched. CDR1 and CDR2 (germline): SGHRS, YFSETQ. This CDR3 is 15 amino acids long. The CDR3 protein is CASSTDGRSSYEQYF. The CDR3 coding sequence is TGCGCCAGCAGCACGGACGGGAGGAGCTCCTACGAGCAGTACTTC.

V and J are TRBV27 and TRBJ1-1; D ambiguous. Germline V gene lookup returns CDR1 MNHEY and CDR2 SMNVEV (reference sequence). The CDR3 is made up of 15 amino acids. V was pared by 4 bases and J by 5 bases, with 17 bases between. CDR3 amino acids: CASSSAAKLSTEAFF. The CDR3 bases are TGTGCCAGCAGTTCCGCCGCCAAATTGTCTACTGAAGCTTTCTTT.

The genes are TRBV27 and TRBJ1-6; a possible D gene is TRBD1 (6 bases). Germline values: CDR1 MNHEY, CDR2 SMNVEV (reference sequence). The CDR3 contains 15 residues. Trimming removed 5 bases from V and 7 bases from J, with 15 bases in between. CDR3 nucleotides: TGTGCCAGCAGTCTCCGGACAGCAAGCAATTCACCCCTCCACTTT. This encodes CASSLRTASNSPLHF.

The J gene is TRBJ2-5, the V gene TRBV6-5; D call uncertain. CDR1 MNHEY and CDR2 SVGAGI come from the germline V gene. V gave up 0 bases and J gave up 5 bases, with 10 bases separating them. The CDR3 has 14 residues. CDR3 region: CASSYSRVWETQYF. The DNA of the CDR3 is TGTGCCAGCAGTTACTCACGGGTTTGGGAGACCCAGTACTTC.

The CDR3 sequence is CASSPQDFQETQYF. The DNA for the CDR3 is TGTGCCAGCAGTCCACAGGATTTCCAAGAGACCCAGTACTTC. The chain combines TRBV28 with TRBJ2-5, with D perhaps matching TRBD1 (5 bases). V lost 5 bases and J lost 1, with 11 bases in between. Looked up from germline, CDR1 is MDHEN and CDR2 is SYDVKM. This CDR3 is built from 14 residues.

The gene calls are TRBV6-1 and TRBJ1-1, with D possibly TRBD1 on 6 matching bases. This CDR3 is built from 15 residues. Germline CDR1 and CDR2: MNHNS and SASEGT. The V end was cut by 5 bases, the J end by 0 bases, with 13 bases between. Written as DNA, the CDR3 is TGTGCCAGCAGTAGCTTGGGACACATGAACACTGAAGCTTTCTTT. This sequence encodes CASSSLGHMNTEAFF.